This entry describes one TCR beta chain. What it recognizes is unknown. The sample originates from a study of vaccination and CD4 T cells after COVID-19. The overall study: Convalescent participants consisted of six males and four females, two being Hispanic. Study observations and caveats: Among convalescent patients, a median roughly 88% of reactive clones emerged only after vaccination.

As for treatment: approximately 11-day PBMC culture with coronavirus spike peptide pools or control peptides (ViraFEST assay). ViraFEST enlarged antigen-specific T cell populations with peptide pools and afterwards sequenced TCRs. The Oncomine TCR Beta short-read assay sequenced DNA from cultured CD4+ T cells. DNA came from CD4+ T cells after culture. Using its own MiXCR run on the PCR reads, TCRdb lists one record per CDR3 protein. The data show around 15,000 distinct CDR3 sequences, 35% to 50% seen once. This CDR3 contains 15 residues. V dropped 6 bases and J dropped 3; count of bases not matched to a gene: 7. Germline CDR1 reads MDHEN; CDR2 reads SYDVKM.

The TCR originated in a human donor who had recovered from COVID-19. The chain employs TRBV28 and TRBJ1-1; TRBD1 agrees at 10 bases. The sequenced sample was CD4+ T cells from blood, cultured in vitro, obtained before SARS-CoV-2 vaccination. DNA for the CDR3: TGTGCCAGCAGAGCTCCGGGACAGGGGCACACTGAAGCTTTCTTT. It translates to CASRAPGQGHTEAFF.